This TCR beta chain was observed in a study of T cell repertoires in cytomegalovirus infection. Whole-study context: Public TCR beta signatures indicated both CMV infection and matching HLA type.

The CDR3 has 14 residues. V trimming: 3 bases; J trimming: 5 bases; junction bases outside the gene matches: 4. Germline assignment: CDR1 SQVTM and CDR2 ANQGSEA. There are a few counts of this clonotype. Its antigen remains unidentified. Study observations and caveats: Cumulative frequency (of public TCR beta family members) identified carriers of CMV plus the relevant HLA. There were HLA-C-restricted CMV-specific TCR beta clonotypes dominating the ex vivo response.

TCRdb reprocessed the reads via MiXCR and lists one record per CDR3 protein. The sample lists hundreds of thousands of distinct CDR3 sequences; 20% to 30% were seen once. This TCR was sampled from a human donor in good health (CMV status not recorded). Some clones in this sample may be carry-over from other donors' samples. This chain joins TRBV29-1 and TRBJ1-2; 12 nucleotides match TRBD1. Material for sequencing was CD8+ T cells from PBMCs. Written as DNA, the CDR3 is TGCAGCGTTGATCAGGGACAGGGGGCTTATGGCTACACCTTC. Amino acid sequence: CSVDQGQGAYGYTF.